One sample yielded the 9 T cell receptor beta chains listed below, sequenced in a study of shared clonotypes between healthy human individuals. Sequencing was performed with immunoSEQ multiplex PCR; in TCRdb, only in-frame clones are kept and a portion is missing. This sample has about 490,000 clones; around 80% occur once, and the top ten carry under 15%. The material sequenced was PBMCs. The receptor set was obtained from a woman aged 40 to 50 in good health. Some clones in this sample may be carry-over from other donors' samples.

This chain connects TRBV5-1 to TRBJ1-2; 9 bases line up with TRBD1. V shed 4 bases, J shed 5 bases, and the junction held 3 bases outside the gene matches. The CDR3 totals 13 residues. Germline-derived CDR1 and CDR2 are SGHRS and YFSETQ. CDR3 DNA sequence: TGCGCCAGCAGCAAAGGACAGGGGTATGGCTACACCTTC. Encoded protein: CASSKGQGYGYTF. Using reference TRBV5-1 and TRBJ1-2 for the parts outside the CDR3, the full variable domain is KAGVTQTPRYLIKTRGQQVTLSCSPISGHRSVSWYQQTPGQGLQFLFEYFSETQRNKGNFPGRFSGRQFSNSRSEMNVSTLELGDSALYLCASSKGQGYGYTFGSGTRLTVV.

The chain couples TRBV11-3 to TRBJ2-5, with 10 bases fitting TRBD1. Looked up from germline, CDR1 is SGHNT and CDR2 is YENEEA. V dropped 6 bases and J dropped 5; count of bases not matched to a gene: 9. The CDR3 is 15 residues long. In nucleotides, the CDR3 is TGTGCCAGCAGTCTGACAGGGGGCGTTGGGGAGACCCAGTACTTC. Its protein is CASSLTGGVGETQYF.

V is TRBV2 and J is TRBJ2-3; D perhaps matches TRBD2 (6 bases). The CDR3 is made up of 17 amino acids. Trimming removed 2 bases at V and 0 bases at J, with 15 bases between. CDR1 is SNHLY and CDR2 is FYNNEI in the germline V gene. The CDR3 coding sequence is TGTGCCAGCAGTGAAAGGTGGAGGGAAACTAGCACAGATACGCAGTATTTT. Translated, it gives CASSERWRETSTDTQYF.

CDR3: CASSLGANQPQHF. The DNA of the CDR3 is TGTGCCAGCAGCTTGGGGGCTAATCAGCCCCAGCATTTT. This sequence joins TRBV11-2 and TRBJ1-5; a possible D gene is TRBD1 (6 bases). Trimming took 3 bases from V and 4 from J, leaving 7 bases between them. The germline V gene encodes CDR1 SGHAT and CDR2 FQNNGV. CDR3 length: 13 amino acids.

This sequence joins TRBV30 and TRBJ1-1; no reliable D call. This CDR3 is built from 11 residues. V lost 3 bases, J lost 11 bases, and 13 bases lay in between. In germline, CDR1 is GTSNPN, CDR2 SVGIG (reference sequence). CDR3 nucleotide sequence: TGTGCCTGGAGCCGGACTCCTCGGGCTTTCTTT. This encodes CAWSRTPRAFF.

This clone turned up a few times. The chain uses TRBV7-9 and TRBJ1-4; a possible D gene is TRBD1 (5 bases). Germline V gene data show CDR1 as SEHNR and CDR2 as FQNEAQ (reference sequence). The CDR3 runs to 15 residues. The V end lost 2 bases, the J end lost 8 bases, and 15 bases lay between the germline ends. The CDR3 loop reads CASSLWINAGEKLFF. CDR3 in DNA: TGTGCCAGCAGCTTATGGATTAACGCAGGGGAAAAACTGTTTTTT. Full variable domain (rest looked up from reference TRBV7-9 and TRBJ1-4): DTGVSQNPRHKITKRGQNVTFRCDPISEHNRLYWYRQTLGQGPEFLTYFQNEAQLEKSRLLSDRFSAERPKGSFSTLEIQRTEQGDSAMYLCASSLWINAGEKLFFGSGTQLSVL.

This clone was seen a handful of times. Other nucleotide sequences in the sample specify the same CDR3. V usage is TRBV7-9 and J usage is TRBJ1-3, with D unresolved. The V gene lost 2 bases and the J gene lost 2 bases, with 1 base spanning the gap. Germline values: CDR1 SEHNR, CDR2 FQNEAQ (reference sequence). The CDR3 is 12 amino acids. Here the CDR3 reads CASSLTGNTIYF. The CDR3 DNA reads TGTGCCAGCAGCTTAACTGGAAACACCATATATTTT.

The rearrangement joins TRBV7-9 to TRBJ1-1, with a tentative D call TRBD1 (5 bases). The CDR3 consists of 13 residues. Trimming pared 2 bases from V and 5 bases from J, leaving 9 bases between. Germline lookup yields CDR1 SEHNR and CDR2 FQNEAQ (reference sequence). This CDR3 reads CASSLQGRTEAFF. The CDR3 bases are TGTGCCAGCAGCTTACAGGGTCGGACTGAAGCTTTCTTT.

This clone is a singleton in its sample. The chain combines TRBV10-3 with TRBJ2-3, with TRBD2 identical over 10 bases. Trimming took 7 bases from V and 3 from J; bases not matched to a gene: 7. This CDR3 contains 15 residues. CDR1 and CDR2 (germline): ENHRY, SYGVKD. CDR3 nucleotide sequence: TGTGCCATCAAGACGGGGACTAGCGCTACAGATACGCAGTATTTT. This encodes CAIKTGTSATDTQYF.